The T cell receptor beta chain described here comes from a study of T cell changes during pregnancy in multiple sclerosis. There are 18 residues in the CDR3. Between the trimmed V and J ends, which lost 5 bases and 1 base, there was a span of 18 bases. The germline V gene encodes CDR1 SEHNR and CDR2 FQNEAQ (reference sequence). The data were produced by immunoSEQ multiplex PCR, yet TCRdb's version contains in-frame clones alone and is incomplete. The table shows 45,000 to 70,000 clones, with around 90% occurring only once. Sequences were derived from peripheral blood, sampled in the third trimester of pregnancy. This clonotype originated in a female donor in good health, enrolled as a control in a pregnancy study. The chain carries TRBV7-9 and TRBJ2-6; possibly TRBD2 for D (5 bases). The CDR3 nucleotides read TGTGCCAGCAGCGCTGGAGGCGGAGTTATTTCTGGGGCCAACGTCCTGACTTTC. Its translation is CASSAGGGVISGANVLTF.